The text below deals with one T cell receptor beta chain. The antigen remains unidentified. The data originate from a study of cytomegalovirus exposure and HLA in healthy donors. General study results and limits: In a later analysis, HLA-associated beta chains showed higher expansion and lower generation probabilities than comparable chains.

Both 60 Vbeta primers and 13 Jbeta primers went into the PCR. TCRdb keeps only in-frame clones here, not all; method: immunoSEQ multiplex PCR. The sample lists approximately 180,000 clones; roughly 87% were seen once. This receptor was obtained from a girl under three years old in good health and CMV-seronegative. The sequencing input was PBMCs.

The CDR3 sequence is CASSVGAGFETQYF. Here the CDR3 DNA reads TGTGCCAGCAGCGTAGGAGCAGGCTTCGAGACCCAGTACTTC. This rearrangement joins TRBV9 to TRBJ2-5, with D hard to call. The V and J ends lost 0 bases and 5 bases respectively, with 11 bases between them. Germline values: CDR1 SGDLS, CDR2 YYNGEE. The CDR3 consists of 14 residues.